What follows are 5 T cell receptor beta chains derived from one specimen sequenced in a study of cytomegalovirus exposure and HLA in healthy donors. The data were produced by immunoSEQ multiplex PCR, yet TCRdb's version contains in-frame clones alone and is incomplete. The table lists tens of thousands of clones, approximately 96% of them singletons. Sequencing was performed on PBMCs. The receptors here all came from a woman under 30 in good health and CMV-seropositive.

The chain joins TRBV6-5 to TRBJ1-2; D gene ambiguous. In germline, CDR1 is MNHEY, CDR2 SVGAGI. V was pared by 6 bases and J by 8 bases, with 19 bases between. The CDR3 is made up of 14 amino acids. The CDR3 region has the DNA TGTGCCAGCAGCCGACAAACAGTGTTTGAGGGCTACACCTTC. Its protein product is CASSRQTVFEGYTF.

This chain joins TRBV4-1 and TRBJ1-2; 7 bases map to TRBD1. The V and J ends lost 3 bases and 4 bases, in that order; junction bases with no gene match: 5. Germline V gene sequence: CDR1 MGHRA, CDR2 YSYEKL. The CDR3 is 14 residues long. The CDR3 is CASSQVSGGYGYTF. In nucleotides, the CDR3 is TGCGCCAGCAGCCAGGTATCAGGGGGCTATGGCTACACCTTC.

The chain joins TRBV10-3 to TRBJ2-3, with D possibly matching TRBD2 (6 bases). Germline CDR1 reads ENHRY; CDR2 reads SYGVKD. This CDR3 has 13 residues. The CDR3 DNA follows: TGTGCTACGGGCGGCGGGGTCACAGATACGCAGTATTTT. This sequence encodes CATGGGVTDTQYF.

The chain employs TRBV5-6 and TRBJ2-7; a weak D match, TRBD1 (5 bases). CDR1 is SGHDT, CDR2 YYEEEE, per germline. The CDR3 runs to 16 residues. The V and J ends lost 4 bases and 5 bases respectively, with 22 bases between them. The CDR3 region is CASSLHTGPRVNEQYF. The CDR3 bases are TGTGCCAGCAGCCTACATACAGGCCCAAGGGTGAACGAGCAGTACTTC.

The rearrangement joins TRBV7-8 to TRBJ2-7; TRBD1 matches 8 bases. CDR3 length: 15 amino acids. V lost 2 bases, J lost 5 bases, and 8 bases stayed unmatched. Looked up from germline, CDR1 is SGHVS and CDR2 is FQNEAQ. The CDR3 sequence: CASSLKAGGSDEQYF. As DNA, the CDR3 is TGTGCCAGCAGCTTAAAAGCAGGGGGCTCGGACGAGCAGTACTTC.